This T cell receptor (beta chain) was observed in a study of T cells in Graves' hyperthyroidism and ophthalmopathy. This CDR3 is 13 amino acids long. The V and J ends lost 4 bases and 14 bases respectively, with 18 bases between them. CDR1 SNHLY and CDR2 FYNNEI come from the germline V gene. TCR beta CDR3 region amplification was performed from RNA transcripts. First-round RT-PCR targeting the TCR CDR3 was performed with the HTBI primer set. TCRdb reprocessed the multiplex PCR reads with MiXCR, giving one entry per CDR3 protein. The sample records 730,000 or so distinct CDR3 sequences, about 17% being singletons. Study findings and constraints: Most expanded thyroid clonotypes above 0.001 also appeared in blood.

Diagnoses used clinical symptoms, serum thyroxine and TRAb, thyroid ultrasound and orbital computed tomography. Blood was drawn at first hyperthyroidism diagnosis, before any ophthalmopathy symptoms. PBMCs were obtained from about 10 ml fresh peripheral blood. As to this clonotype: Its antigen remains unidentified.

The TCR sequence derives from a woman between 50 and 59 years old with Graves' hyperthyroidism that later progressed to Graves' ophthalmopathy. Material: blood. The V gene is TRBV2, the J gene TRBJ2-1; D uncertain. The CDR3 bases are TGTGCCAGCAGTGTAGACGGGCGCCGAGAGGAGTTCTTC. It specifies CASSVDGRREEFF. The full variable domain, its missing parts supplied by reference TRBV2 and TRBJ2-1, is EPEVTQTPSHQVTQMGQEVILRCVPISNHLYFYWYRQILGQKVEFLVSFYNNEISEKSEIFDDQFSVERPDGSNFTLKIRSTKLEDSAMYFCASSVDGRREEFFGPGTRLTVL.